A single sample is the source of the 9 T cell receptor beta chains below, sequenced in a study of cytomegalovirus exposure and HLA in healthy donors. The PCR contained 60 Vbeta and 13 Jbeta primers. Produced via immunoSEQ multiplex PCR; TCRdb's table is partial and in-frame only. This table has roughly 240,000 clones, 70% to 90% appearing once. The sequenced sample was PBMCs. These receptors originate from a girl aged 2 to 9 in good health and CMV-seronegative.

The rearrangement links TRBV14 to TRBJ2-1; D remains ambiguous. This CDR3 spans 16 amino acids. Trimming cost V 0 bases and J 7 bases, with 16 bases left between them. Germline V gene lookup returns CDR1 SGHDN and CDR2 FVKESK. The CDR3 bases are TGTGCCAGCAGCCAAGAAGGTTTCTGGGCTCCGAATGAGCAGTTCTTC. Protein product: CASSQEGFWAPNEQFF.

This chain uses TRBV19 with TRBJ1-4; D is ambiguous. The CDR3 loop spans 14 amino acids. Trimming pared 3 bases from V and 4 bases from J, leaving 9 bases between. Germline-derived CDR1 and CDR2 are LNHDA and SQIVND (reference sequence). CDR3 residues: CASSISSSNEKLFF. CDR3 bases: TGTGCCAGTAGTATCTCTAGCAGTAATGAAAAACTGTTTTTT.

The chain couples TRBV6-5 to TRBJ1-6, with TRBD1 as a possible D gene (6 bases). The CDR3 length is 16 residues. The germline CDR1 and CDR2 sequences are MNHEY and SVGAGI. V lost 4 bases, J lost 1 base, and 11 bases lay in between. CDR3 amino acids: CASSLLRGSYNSPLHF. As DNA, the CDR3 is TGTGCCAGCAGTTTACTCAGGGGATCCTATAATTCACCCCTCCACTTT.

This chain links TRBV30 with TRBJ1-2, with D possibly TRBD1 on 5 matching bases. The CDR3 runs to 14 residues. V was trimmed by 2 bases and J by 2 bases, leaving 12 bases between them. The germline V gene has CDR1 GTSNPN and CDR2 SVGIG (reference sequence). The CDR3 DNA reads TGTGCCTGGAGTACCGAGACAGCCAACTATGGCTACACCTTC. Translating it yields CAWSTETANYGYTF. Based on the CDR3 plus reference TRBV30 and TRBJ1-2, the full variable domain is SQTIHQWPATLVQPVGSPLSLECTVEGTSNPNLYWYRQAAGRGLQLLFYSVGIGQISSEVPQNLSASRPQDRQFILSSKKLLLSDSGFYLCAWSTETANYGYTFGSGTRLTVV.

In the case of this clone: The sample holds other DNA sequences that translate to the same CDR3. The chain combines TRBV14 with TRBJ2-3, with D possibly being TRBD1 (5 bases). The germline V and J ends were trimmed by 1 base and 0 bases, with 11 bases remaining between them. This CDR3 has 16 amino acids. Germline lookup yields CDR1 SGHDN and CDR2 FVKESK. The CDR3 bases are TGTGCCAGCAGCCAAGGCGGCAGGGCAAGCACAGATACGCAGTATTTT. The encoded protein is CASSQGGRASTDTQYF.

The J gene is TRBJ2-5, the V gene TRBV6-6; the match to TRBD2 covers 12 bases. The CDR3 contains 15 residues. Germline V lookup: CDR1 MNHNY, CDR2 SVGAGI (reference sequence). The V and J ends lost 4 bases and 3 bases, in that order; junction bases with no gene match: 3. The DNA for the CDR3 is TGTGCCAGCAGTTCACTAGCGGGGGGTAAAGAGACCCAGTACTTC. Translation gives CASSSLAGGKETQYF.

V and J are TRBV30 and TRBJ2-3; 7 nucleotides align to TRBD2. V lost 4 bases to trimming and J lost 4 bases; unmatched junction nucleotides: 2. The CDR3 runs 12 residues. The germline V gene has CDR1 GTSNPN and CDR2 SVGIG (reference sequence). This CDR3 is CAWTGLADTQYF. The CDR3 DNA reads TGTGCCTGGACCGGACTAGCAGATACGCAGTATTTT.

The table lists this clone with a count of one. V and J are TRBV11-2 and TRBJ2-3, with 9 bases fitting TRBD2. Germline trimming cut 3 bases from V and 2 bases from J; bases unmatched to any gene: 3. CDR3 length: 15 amino acids. Germline V gene lookup returns CDR1 SGHAT and CDR2 FQNNGV. The CDR3 sequence is CASSFLAGFTDTQYF. For the CDR3, the DNA is TGTGCCAGCAGCTTTCTAGCGGGGTTCACAGATACGCAGTATTTT.

This chain links TRBV30 with TRBJ1-2, with D unclear. This CDR3 spans 14 amino acids. Germline loops: CDR1 GTSNPN, CDR2 SVGIG (reference sequence). V lost 3 bases, J lost 0 bases, and 11 bases lay in between. In DNA form, the CDR3 reads TGTGCCTGGAGCTACCTCACCGCTAACTATGGCTACACCTTC. Its translation is CAWSYLTANYGYTF.